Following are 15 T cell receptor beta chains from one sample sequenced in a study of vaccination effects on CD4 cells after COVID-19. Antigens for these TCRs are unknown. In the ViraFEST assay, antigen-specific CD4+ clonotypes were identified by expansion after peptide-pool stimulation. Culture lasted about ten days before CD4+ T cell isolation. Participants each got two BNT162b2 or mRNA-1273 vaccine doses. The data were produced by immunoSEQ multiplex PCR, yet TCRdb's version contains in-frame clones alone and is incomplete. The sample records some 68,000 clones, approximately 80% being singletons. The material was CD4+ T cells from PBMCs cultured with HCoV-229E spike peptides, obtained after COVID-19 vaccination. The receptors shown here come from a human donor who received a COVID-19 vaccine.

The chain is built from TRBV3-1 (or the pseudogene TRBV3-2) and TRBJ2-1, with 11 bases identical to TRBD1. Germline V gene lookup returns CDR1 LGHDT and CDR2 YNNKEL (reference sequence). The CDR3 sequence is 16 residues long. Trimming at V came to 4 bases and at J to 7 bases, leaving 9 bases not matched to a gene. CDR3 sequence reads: CASSRSGTGGRNEQFF. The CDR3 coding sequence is TGTGCCAGCAGCCGAAGCGGGACAGGGGGACGAAATGAGCAGTTCTTC.

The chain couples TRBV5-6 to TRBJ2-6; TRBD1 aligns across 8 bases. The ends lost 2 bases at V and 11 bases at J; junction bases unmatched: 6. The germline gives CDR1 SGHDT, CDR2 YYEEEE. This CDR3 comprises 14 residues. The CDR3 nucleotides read TGTGCCAGCAGCTTAACAGGGGGAACGGACGTCCTGACTTTC. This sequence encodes CASSLTGGTDVLTF.

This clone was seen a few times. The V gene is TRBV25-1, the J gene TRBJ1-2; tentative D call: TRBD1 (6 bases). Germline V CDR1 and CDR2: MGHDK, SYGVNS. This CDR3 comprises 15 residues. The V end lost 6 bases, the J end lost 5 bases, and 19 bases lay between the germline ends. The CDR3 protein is CASRRGGVGGYGYTF. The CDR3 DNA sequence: TGTGCCAGCAGAAGAGGCGGGGTAGGGGGTTATGGCTACACCTTC.

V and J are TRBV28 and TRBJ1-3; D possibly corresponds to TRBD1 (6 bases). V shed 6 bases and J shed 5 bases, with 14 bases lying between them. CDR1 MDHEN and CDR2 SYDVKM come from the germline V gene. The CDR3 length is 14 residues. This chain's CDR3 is CASRLTGPRNTIYF. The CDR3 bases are TGTGCCAGCAGACTAACAGGGCCGCGAAACACCATATATTTT. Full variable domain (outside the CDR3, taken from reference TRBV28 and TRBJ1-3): DVKVTQSSRYLVKRTGEKVFLECVQDMDHENMFWYRQDPGLGLRLIYFSYDVKMKEKGDIPEGYSVSREKKERFSLILESASTNQTSMYLCASRLTGPRNTIYFGEGSWLTVV.

The CDR3 nucleotides read TGTGCCAGCAGCCCCAAGGAGTGGGTTAGCTCCTACGAGCAGTACGTC. Its protein product is CASSPKEWVSSYEQYV. This chain uses TRBV5-6 with TRBJ2-7, with unresolved D. Trimming took 4 bases from V and 0 from J, leaving 17 bases between them. CDR3 length: 16 residues. Per germline, CDR1 SGHDT and CDR2 YYEEEE.

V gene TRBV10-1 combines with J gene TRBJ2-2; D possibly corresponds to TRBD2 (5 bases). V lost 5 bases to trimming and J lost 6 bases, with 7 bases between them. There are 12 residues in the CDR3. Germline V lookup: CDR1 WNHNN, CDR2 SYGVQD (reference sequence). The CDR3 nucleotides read TGCGCCAGCAGTAGAGGGTCCGGGGAGCTGTTTTTT. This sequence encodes CASSRGSGELFF.

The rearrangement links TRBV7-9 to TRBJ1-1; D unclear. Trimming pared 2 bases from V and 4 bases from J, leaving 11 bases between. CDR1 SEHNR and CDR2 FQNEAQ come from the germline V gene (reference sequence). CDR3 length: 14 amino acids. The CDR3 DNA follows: TGTGCCAGCAGCTTAATGTACAGTGGCACTGAAGCTTTCTTT. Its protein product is CASSLMYSGTEAFF. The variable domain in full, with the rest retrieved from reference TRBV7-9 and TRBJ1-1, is DTGVSQNPRHKITKRGQNVTFRCDPISEHNRLYWYRQTLGQGPEFLTYFQNEAQLEKSRLLSDRFSAERPKGSFSTLEIQRTEQGDSAMYLCASSLMYSGTEAFFGQGTRLTVV.

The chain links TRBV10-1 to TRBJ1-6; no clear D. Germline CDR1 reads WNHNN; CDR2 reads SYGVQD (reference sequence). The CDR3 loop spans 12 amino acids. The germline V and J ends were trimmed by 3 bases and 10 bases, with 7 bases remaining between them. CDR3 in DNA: TGCGCCAGCAGTGACGGGATCTCACCCCTCCACTTT. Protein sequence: CASSDGISPLHF.

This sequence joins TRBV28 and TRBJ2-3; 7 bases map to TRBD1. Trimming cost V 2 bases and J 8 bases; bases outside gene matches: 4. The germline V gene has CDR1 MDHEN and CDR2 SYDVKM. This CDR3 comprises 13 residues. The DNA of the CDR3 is TGTGCCAGCAGTTTAGAGGGGGCCCTTACGCAGTATTTT. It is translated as CASSLEGALTQYF.

The CDR3 coding sequence is TGTGCCAGCAGCCACTCGGGACTAGCGGGGGCGAACACCGGGGAGCTGTTTTTT. The encoded protein is CASSHSGLAGANTGELFF. The chain combines TRBV3-1 (or the pseudogene TRBV3-2) with TRBJ2-2; 14 bases line up with TRBD2. The CDR3 is 18 amino acids. V shed 3 bases and J 0 bases; nucleotides not matched to a gene: 3. In germline, CDR1 is LGHDT, CDR2 YNNKEL (reference sequence).

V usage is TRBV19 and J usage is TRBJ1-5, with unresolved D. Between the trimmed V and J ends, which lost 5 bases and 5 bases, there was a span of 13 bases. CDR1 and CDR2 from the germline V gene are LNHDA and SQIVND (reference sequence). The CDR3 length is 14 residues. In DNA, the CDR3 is TGTGCCAGTAGTTTAACCAACGGGTATCAGCCCCAGCATTTT. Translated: CASSLTNGYQPQHF. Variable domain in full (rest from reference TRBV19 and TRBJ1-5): DGGITQSPKYLFRKEGQNVTLSCEQNLNHDAMYWYRQDPGQGLRLIYYSQIVNDFQKGDIAEGYSVSREKKESFPLTVTSAQKNPTAFYLCASSLTNGYQPQHFGDGTRLSIL.

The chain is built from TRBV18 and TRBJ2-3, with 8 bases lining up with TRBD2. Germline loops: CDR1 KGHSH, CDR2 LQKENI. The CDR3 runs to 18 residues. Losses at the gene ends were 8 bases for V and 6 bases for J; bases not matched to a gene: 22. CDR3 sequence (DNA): TGTGCCAGCGGACCAGGCCTCAAAGCGGGGGTAGGAGGTGATACGCAGTATTTT. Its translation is CASGPGLKAGVGGDTQYF.

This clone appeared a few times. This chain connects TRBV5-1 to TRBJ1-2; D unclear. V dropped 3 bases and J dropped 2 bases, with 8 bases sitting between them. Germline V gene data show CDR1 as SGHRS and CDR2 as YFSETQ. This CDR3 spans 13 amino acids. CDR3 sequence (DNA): TGCGCCAGCAGCTCCAGGCAGAACTATGGCTACACCTTC. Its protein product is CASSSRQNYGYTF.

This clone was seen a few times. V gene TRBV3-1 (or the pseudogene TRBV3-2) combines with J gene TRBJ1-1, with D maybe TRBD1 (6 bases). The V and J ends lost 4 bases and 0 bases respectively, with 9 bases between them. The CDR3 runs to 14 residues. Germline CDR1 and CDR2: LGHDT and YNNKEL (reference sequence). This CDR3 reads CASSRGQMNTEAFF. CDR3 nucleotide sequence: TGTGCCAGCAGCCGCGGACAGATGAACACTGAAGCTTTCTTT.

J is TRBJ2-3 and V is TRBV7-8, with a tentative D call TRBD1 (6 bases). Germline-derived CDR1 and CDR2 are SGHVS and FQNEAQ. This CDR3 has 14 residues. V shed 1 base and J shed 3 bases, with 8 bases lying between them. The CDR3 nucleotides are TGTGCCAGCAGCTTAGACAGGGAGACAGATACGCAGTATTTT. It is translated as CASSLDRETDTQYF.